This TCR beta chain was profiled in a study of shared clonotypes between healthy human individuals. Study-wide background: CD8 memory received one plate per donor, CD8 naive two, CD4 memory three and CD4 naive three. Study findings and constraints: Naive subsets generally exceeded memory subsets in estimated richness.

This clone was picked up one time. Its target is not known. Each subset's genomic DNA was split evenly across several immunoSEQ plates. The repertoire was sequenced with immunoSEQ multiplex PCR; TCRdb's copy has only in-frame clones and lacks some. This sample has about 610,000 clones, with about 95% found just once. Only CD45RO-negative cells positively selected for CCR7 counted as naive CD8 cells, so terminally differentiated effector memory CD45RA+ cells were excluded. After removal of 4 bases from V and 6 bases from J, the junction contained 15 bases not matched to a gene. The germline gives CDR1 MGHRA, CDR2 YSYEKL. The CDR3 loop spans 17 amino acids.

Source material: naive CD8+ T cells sorted from blood. The chain combines TRBV4-1 with TRBJ2-5; 9 nucleotides agree with TRBD2. This receptor was taken from a woman aged 30 to 39 in good health. In DNA, the CDR3 is TGCGCCAGCAGCCCCCCGGGGGCGGGAGGGCCTATTAAGACCCAGTACTTC. Translation: CASSPPGAGGPIKTQYF.